These T cell receptor beta chains were read from a single sample in a study of T-cell memory formation after mild COVID-19. From the 5' RACE reads, TCRdb called clonotypes with MiXCR, one entry per CDR3 protein. The sample shows about 390,000 distinct CDR3 sequences, around 20% of them seen only once. The sample comprised PBMCs or a T cell subset sorted from them (not recorded which). The receptors derive from an adult woman who had mild COVID-19 (a few samples of this study predate the infection). Cell type and time point are not known. The CDR3 runs from the conserved cysteine through the conserved F or W. D genes are given only for firm matches. The size entry is marked missing in some rows and otherwise reads once, few, many or a size class.

clone_size cdr3_length j_call d_call v_call cdr3_nt cdr3_aa
. 16 TRBJ2-1 TRBD2 TRBV20-1 TGCAGTGCTAGAGATCGGTCACTAGCGATCGGCAATGAGCAGTTCTTC CSARDRSLAIGNEQFF
few 17 TRBJ2-2 TRBD1 TRBV6-6 TGTGCCAGCAGTTACCCCCAGGGGGTTCTGAACACCGGGGAGCTGTTTTTT CASSYPQGVLNTGELFF
. 17 TRBJ2-3 TRBD1 TRBV7-8 TGTGCCAGCAGCTTAGTGAGGGACAGGGGGCGTGAAGATACGCAGTATTTT CASSLVRDRGREDTQYF
. 10 TRBJ1-4 . TRBV2 TGTGCCACCTCTAATGAAAAACTGTTTTTT CATSNEKLFF
. 11 TRBJ2-3 . TRBV6-5 TGTGCCGCCCAAAGCACAGATACGCAGTATTTT CAAQSTDTQYF
many 18 TRBJ2-1 . TRBV15 TGTGCCACCAGCAGAGATAGTTCGGGCCTCGAGAGACGGCATGAGCAGTTCTTC CATSRDSSGLERRHEQFF
. 12 TRBJ2-7 TRBD1 TRBV29-1 TGCAGCGTTGAGAACAGGGGTAACGAGCAGTACTTC CSVENRGNEQYF
. 16 TRBJ2-3 TRBD2 TRBV20-1 TGCAGTGCTATACATCTAGCGGGAATGGGTGTGGATACGCAGTATTTT CSAIHLAGMGVDTQYF
. 14 TRBJ2-5 TRBD2 TRBV10-3 TGTGCCATTGGGACTAGCGGGGGTCAAGAGACCCAGTACTTC CAIGTSGGQETQYF
. 17 TRBJ2-1 . TRBV12-3/TRBV12-4 TGTGCCAGCAGTTTTGATCATTCGTCGGGATTAGGGAATGAGCAGTTCTTC CASSFDHSSGLGNEQFF
. 13 TRBJ2-5 . TRBV18 TGTGCCAGCTCACCACCCACGGAAGAGACGCAGTACTTC CASSPPTEETQYF
. 15 TRBJ2-5 . TRBV24-1 TGTGCCACCAGTGACTCCAGAAGCCCTGAGGAGACCCAGTACTTC CATSDSRSPEETQYF
few 15 TRBJ2-3 TRBD2 TRBV7-7 TGTGCTAGCAGCCGTACTAGCGGGAGATCTGATACGCAGTATTTT CASSRTSGRSDTQYF
few 14 TRBJ1-5 . TRBV24-1 TGTGCCACCAGTGATCCGCCAGCAGTTCAGCCCCAGCATTTT CATSDPPAVQPQHF
. 15 TRBJ1-1 . TRBV7-9 TGTGCCAGCAACTCCTTGGGGGGCAAGGACACTGAAGCTTTCTTT CASNSLGGKDTEAFF
few 16 TRBJ2-1 . TRBV4-3 TGCGCCAGCAGCCCCCGTGGGGGAGGAACCTACAATGAGCAGTTCTTC CASSPRGGGTYNEQFF
. 14 TRBJ2-4 . TRBV15 TGTGCCACCAGCAGCCGGGACAGCGGGTACATTCAGTACTTC CATSSRDSGYIQYF
once 11 TRBJ1-1 . TRBV12-3/TRBV12-4 TGTGCCAGCAACACATACACTGAAGCTTTCTTT CASNTYTEAFF
. 14 TRBJ1-1 . TRBV5-1 TGCGCCAGCAGCTTGGATAGCTCGAACACTGAAGCTTTCTTT CASSLDSSNTEAFF
. 17 TRBJ1-1 TRBD1 TRBV7-9 TGTGCCAGCAGCTCCTCCGAGGGCGACAGGGCGAACACTGAAGCTTTCTTT CASSSSEGDRANTEAFF
. 15 TRBJ1-5 . TRBV7-8 TGTGCCAGCAGCTTAGCAAGGGTTAGCAATCAGCCCCAGCATTTT CASSLARVSNQPQHF
. 14 TRBJ2-5 . TRBV27 TGTGCCAGCAGTCCTTGGGACGGCGAAGAGACCCAGTACTTC CASSPWDGEETQYF
. 14 TRBJ2-1 TRBD2 TRBV12-3/TRBV12-4 TGTGCCAGCAGTTTGGGACTAGAGGGGAATGAGCAGTTCTTC CASSLGLEGNEQFF
. 16 TRBJ2-1 TRBD2 TRBV7-6 TGTGCCAGCAGCTTAGCGCTGATAGCGGGGAGGAATGAGCAGTTCTTC CASSLALIAGRNEQFF
. 15 TRBJ2-7 . TRBV4-3 TGCGCCAGCAGCCAAGACGTATGGGGGGATTCAGAGCAGTACTTC CASSQDVWGDSEQYF